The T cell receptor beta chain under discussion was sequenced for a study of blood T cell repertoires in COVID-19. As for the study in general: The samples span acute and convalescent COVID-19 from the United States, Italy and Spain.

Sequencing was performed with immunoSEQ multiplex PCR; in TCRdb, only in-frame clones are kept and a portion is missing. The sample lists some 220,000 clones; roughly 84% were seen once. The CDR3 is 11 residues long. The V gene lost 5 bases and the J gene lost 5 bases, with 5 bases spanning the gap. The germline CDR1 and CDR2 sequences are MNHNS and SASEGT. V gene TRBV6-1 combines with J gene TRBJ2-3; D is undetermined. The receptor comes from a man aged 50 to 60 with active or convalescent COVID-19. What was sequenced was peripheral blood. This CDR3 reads CASSSKDTQYF. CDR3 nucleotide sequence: TGTGCCAGCAGTTCCAAAGATACGCAGTATTTT.